Given below is one TCR beta chain in context. Antigen specificity is unknown. The data are from a study of Ad26.COV2.S vaccination and SARS-CoV-2 variants. Study-level background: Intramuscularly, Ad26.COV2.S was given either once or twice, 56 days apart. General observations from the study: A substantial breadth of spike-specific CD8+ and CD4+ T cell responses after vaccination has been reported. An underestimation of total T cell responses may have resulted from the TCR breadth and depth analyses.

The junction had 2 bases not matched to a gene; V was cut back by 1 base and J by 0 bases. The CDR3 covers 15 residues. Per the germline V gene, CDR1 is SEHNR and CDR2 is FQNEAQ (reference sequence). Described treatment: about 20 received Ad26.COV2.S at low or high dose, single or two shots; 5 received placebo; per-sample allocation not given. The study sampled participants on day 63 after the first vaccine or placebo injection. Boston supplied an adult donor aged 18-55 years. Profiling relied on immunoSEQ multiplex PCR, and the TCRdb table lists in-frame clones only, not all of them. The sample carries around 450,000 clones, roughly nine tenths recorded once.

V and J are TRBV7-9 and TRBJ1-1; 7 nucleotides match TRBD1. Sequenced here: peripheral blood, sampled in a trial of Ad26.COV2.S vaccine versus placebo. The source of this sequence is a person between 18 and 65 years old who received the Ad26.COV2.S COVID-19 vaccine or a placebo. CDR3 protein: CASSLEGAMNTEAFF. In DNA, the CDR3 is TGTGCCAGCAGCTTAGAGGGGGCGATGAACACTGAAGCTTTCTTT.